This T cell receptor (beta chain) was captured by sequencing in a study of T cell clones after liver transplantation (dated 2019 in TCRdb). For the wider study: The samples were obtained from ITN030ST, a randomized trial that attempted immunosuppression withdrawal within 2 years after liver transplantation. Donor-reactive T cell clones were identified by TCRbeta sequencing following a pre-transplant mixed lymphocyte reaction and were subsequently tracked in post-transplant blood. As an antigen-independent comparator for donor-reactive sequences, third party-reactive TCRbeta sequences were also identified from pre-transplant MLRs. Of the eight recipients, a few were HCV-positive, while the remaining recipients had been transplanted for non-autoimmune, non-viral indications. Until randomization at 12-24 months post-transplant, subjects were given standard immunosuppression, with no induction therapy. Tolerance meant complete immunosuppression withdrawal for at least one year without liver enzymes rising beyond twice the upper limit of normal. Blood samples were collected pre-transplant, pre-randomization before withdrawal, and post-randomization after either full withdrawal or failed withdrawal. Of the 8 liver transplant recipients making up the studied cohort, 3 were classified as tolerant and 5 as non-tolerant. What the research found in general, with its limitations: Conclusions were preliminary, limited by small, heterogeneous patient numbers and non-standardized post-transplant time points. In a couple of subjects, low numbers of available donor cells limited the measurable donor-reactive repertoire. Because no allograft tissue specimens were available, donor-reactive T cells may have migrated into the graft instead of being deleted. Donor-reactive sequences declined more than third party-reactive ones, suggesting partial antigen-specific deletion unrelated to withdrawal success. After accounting for repertoire turnover, donor-reactive detection was significantly reduced in 7 of 8 subjects for CD4 and 8 of 8 for CD8. Circulating donor-reactive CD4 TCRbeta sequences fell significantly post-transplant in most of the 8 subjects, irrespective of tolerance or HCV status.

High-throughput TCRbeta CDR3 sequencing of frozen genomic DNA was performed by immunoSEQ, with PCR amplification, mapping, bias correction and internal controls included. On the authors' methods: Only productive rearrangements were retained, and each unique TCRbeta sequence was defined by its CDR3 nucleotide sequence together with its V and J gene. For classification of a sequence as donor-reactive, at least 5-fold expansion in CFSE-low cells relative to unstimulated pre-transplant cells and a frequency of at least 0.01% were required. To ensure at least 90% detection power, minimum frequency thresholds were set for each subject based on that subject's lowest-template unstimulated sample. Jensen-Shannon divergence between the top 1000 TCRbeta sequences post-transplant and pre-transplant was used to measure repertoire turnover. Two-sided Fisher's exact tests were used to test for changes in the detection of donor-reactive sequences. Entries here come from immuneACCESS through TCRdb and include only in-frame sequences with V and J called. Some clones fail to appear in such tables; in the studies checked, an unresolved V gene covers under half of the shortfall, and the cause of the remainder is unknown. V and J calls and clone size are as listed in that table; D and trimming were resolved from the DNA. Across this sample there are some 80,000 clones, with approximately 81% seen only once. 2% to 2.5% of the sample rests with the top ten.

Unstimulated PBMCs, after thawing, were stained for CD3, CD4 and CD8 and then FACS-sorted into CD3+CD4+ and CD3+CD8+ populations. All 8 studied subjects were randomized to withdrawal of immunosuppression. The Qiagen DNeasy Blood and Tissue Kit was used to isolate genomic DNA. About this clone: There is no known antigen for this receptor. Base qualities are missing; no much larger clone stands one base away.

Sequenced material: CD4+ T cells from blood, taken around 50 months after liver transplant. The sequence came from a human patient who received a liver transplant. Because of the transplant, the T cells may be the graft donor's rather than the patient's own.

Read as DNA, the sequence is TGTGCCAGCAGCATGGACAGGGGTGTGGTGGAACTGTTTTTT. Its protein is CASSMDRGVVELFF. This chain is built from TRBV7-2 and TRBJ1-4, and 9 junctional nucleotides match TRBD1. Spanning cysteine to phenylalanine, the CDR3 consists of 14 amino acids. Only the CDR3 DNA stays, 42 bases, in frame from base 1. CDR1 and CDR2, looked up from the germline V gene, are SGHTA and FQGNSA. Here V drops 5 bases and J drops 12 bases, and the junction holds 10 bases not matched to any gene.